Given below is one T cell receptor beta chain in context. Losses at the gene ends were 0 bases for V and 4 bases for J; bases not matched to a gene: 6. The CDR3 is 16 residues long. CDR1 SGDLS and CDR2 YYNGEE come from the germline V gene. This record comes from a study of blood T cell repertoires in COVID-19. Study-level background: Samples taken during acute and convalescent COVID-19 were collected in the United States, Italy and Spain.

The repertoire was sequenced with immunoSEQ multiplex PCR; TCRdb's copy has only in-frame clones and lacks some. The sample yields about 240,000 clones, roughly four fifths seen once. The sample taken for sequencing was peripheral blood. This chain joins TRBV9 and TRBJ2-1, with TRBD2 matching 8 bases. This clonotype originated in a woman under 30 with acute or convalescent COVID-19. CDR3 residues: CASSVGATSAYNEQFF. The CDR3, as DNA: TGTGCCAGCAGCGTAGGGGCGACTAGCGCTTACAATGAGCAGTTCTTC.